This T cell receptor (beta chain) was sequenced during a study of neoadjuvant anti-PD-1 for oral cavity cancer. Germline loops: CDR1 MGHRA, CDR2 YSYEKL. This CDR3 spans 17 amino acids. V dropped 0 bases and J dropped 4 bases, with 16 bases sitting between them. Here immunoSEQ multiplex PCR was the method, and the copy in TCRdb shows in-frame clones only, minus some. In the table there are 9,500 to 15,000 clones, around 60% of which are singletons. The chain links TRBV4-1 to TRBJ1-5; D is unresolved. The source of this sequence is a person between 35 and 79 years old with oral cavity squamous cell carcinoma. The donor label of this sample is uncertain. The sequencing used tumor tissue, collected before nivolumab (anti-PD-1) treatment. Here the CDR3 reads CASSQDKDRLENQPQHF. CDR3 DNA: TGCGCCAGCAGCCAAGATAAAGACCGATTGGAGAATCAGCCCCAGCATTTT.